These 4 T cell receptor beta chains share one sample of origin, sequenced in a study of blood T cell repertoires in COVID-19 (dated by TCRdb to the early 2020s). The library relied on the immunoSEQ multiplex PCR assay. TCRdb limited this immuneACCESS table to in-frame rearrangements with V and J called. A share of clones is missing; checked studies link under half to unresolved V genes, and the rest is unexplained. Across this sample there are roughly 400,000 clones, with under 90% seen only once. 1.5% to 2% of the sample lies in the top ten. Sequencing input: PBMCs or T cells enriched from blood (not recorded which). The source of these receptors is a young woman who had recovered from COVID-19.

The DNA of the CDR3 is TGCGCCAGCAGCCAAGTTTGGACAGGGGGCAGGGATGGCTACACCTTC. It translates to CASSQVWTGGRDGYTF. This chain links TRBV4-3 with TRBJ1-2; 11 nucleotides match TRBD1. Unmatched junction bases numbered 7, after V lost 1 base and J lost 6 bases. Germline loops: CDR1 LGHNA, CDR2 YSLEER. CDR3 length equals 16 residues.

CDR3 in DNA: TGTGCCAGTAGTATAGGTCGGACAGGGGCTAATTCACCCCTCCACTTT. It specifies CASSIGRTGANSPLHF. The rearrangement links TRBV19 to TRBJ1-6; 9 bases map to TRBD1. CDR3 length equals 16 residues. Trimming removed 1 base from V and 6 bases from J; junction bases left unmatched: 4. CDR1 is LNHDA and CDR2 is SQIVND in the germline V gene (reference sequence). Looking up the rest from reference TRBV19 and TRBJ1-6 gives the full variable domain: DGGITQSPKYLFRKEGQNVTLSCEQNLNHDAMYWYRQDPGQGLRLIYYSQIVNDFQKGDIAEGYSVSREKKESFPLTVTSAQKNPTAFYLCASSIGRTGANSPLHFGNGTRLTVT.

This chain joins TRBV24-1 and TRBJ2-1; 8 nucleotides line up with TRBD1. Germline lookup yields CDR1 KGHDR and CDR2 SFDVKD. The CDR3 has 15 amino acids. V lost 4 bases to trimming and J lost 6 bases; unmatched junction nucleotides: 7. The CDR3 loop reads CATSDAGTGANEQFF. The DNA of the CDR3 is TGTGCCACCAGTGACGCCGGGACAGGTGCCAATGAGCAGTTCTTC.

The chain employs TRBV6-5 and TRBJ2-2, with D possibly matching TRBD2 (5 bases). Germline lookup yields CDR1 MNHEY and CDR2 SVGAGI. This CDR3 comprises 15 residues. V lost 6 bases, J lost 4 bases, and 15 bases lay in between. The CDR3 region is CASRPGGLGTGELFF. CDR3 coding DNA: TGTGCCAGCAGACCCGGAGGTTTAGGCACCGGGGAGCTGTTTTTT.